This T cell receptor (beta chain) was found in a study of a mutant IDH1 vaccine in newly diagnosed glioma. Overall study context: Eight vaccine doses were administered to patients at weeks 1, 3, 5, 7, 11, 15, 19 and 23. Every participant had undergone radiotherapy, temozolomide, or both before, and most underwent both.

Note on this clone: Its antigen is not known.

The CDR3 extends over 15 amino acids. Germline assignment: CDR1 LNHDA and CDR2 SQIVND (reference sequence). V dropped 4 bases and J dropped 8; count of bases not matched to a gene: 11. Time point given: week 5, during vaccination. A 20-mer mutant IDH1 peptide at 300 ug was injected subcutaneously with topical imiquimod. This table comes from immunoSEQ multiplex PCR, and its TCRdb copy is limited to in-frame clones, with some not included. The sample shows over 25,000 clones, about 85% of them seen only once. Specimen: peripheral blood mononuclear cells (PBMCs), collected from a glioma patient whose treatment included an IDH1 peptide vaccine. This sequence originates from a woman between 40 and 50 years old with glioma. Some clones in this sample may be carry-over from other donors' samples. The rearrangement joins TRBV19 to TRBJ1-2, with TRBD1 identical over 9 bases. The CDR3 DNA reads TGTGCCAGTAGTACACAGGGGGCGCGGGCCCCCGGCTACACCTTC. This encodes CASSTQGARAPGYTF.